What follows are 31 T cell receptor beta chains derived from one specimen sequenced in a study of beta chain features in type 1 diabetes listed by TCRdb under 2018. The receptor library was made with the immunoSEQ multiplex PCR assay. The entire isolated RNA was reverse transcribed using the High Capacity cDNA Reverse Transcription Kit, and thus expressed TCRB transcripts were sequenced. Held by TCRdb, this immuneACCESS table contains in-frame sequences only and omits some clones. Under half of the omission traces to an unresolved V gene where checked; the cause of the rest is unknown. Recorded for this sample are 400,000 to 600,000 clones; 30% of them occurred a single time. Around 0.065% of the sample is in the top ten clones. Sequencing used naive CD4+ T cells from blood. The cell subset or site label on this specimen signifies: true naive CD4+ T cells. These receptors were collected from a young man in good health.

V gene TRBV27 combines with J gene TRBJ2-7; 9 bases fit TRBD1. The germline gives CDR1 MNHEY, CDR2 SMNVEV (reference sequence). The CDR3 length is 18 residues. V lost 2 bases, J lost 2 bases, and 13 bases stayed unmatched. CDR3 region: CASSLQLGQGSKAYEQYF. For the CDR3, the DNA is TGTGCCAGCAGTTTACAACTGGGACAGGGCTCCAAAGCCTACGAGCAGTACTTC.

This clone was observed a few times. The rearrangement joins TRBV6-5 to TRBJ2-2; a possible D gene is TRBD1 (6 bases). This CDR3 contains 13 residues. The germline gives CDR1 MNHEY, CDR2 SVGAGI. Trimming pared 7 bases from V and 5 bases from J, leaving 11 bases between. In DNA form, the CDR3 reads TGTGCCAGCACCAGGGACAAAACCGGGGAGCTGTTTTTT. This gives the protein CASTRDKTGELFF.

This clone has more than one count but fewer than ten. DNA of the CDR3: TGTGCCAGCAGTGAATACTGGGAGTCTAGCGGTGGAGAGACCCAGTACTTC. Its protein is CASSEYWESSGGETQYF. J is TRBJ2-5 and V is TRBV25-1, with TRBD2 identical over 7 bases. Germline loops: CDR1 MGHDK, CDR2 SYGVNS. The J segment lost 4 bases and the V segment lost 0 bases, leaving 11 bases of the junction unmatched. CDR3 size: 17 residues.

The chain carries TRBV7-7 and TRBJ2-6; D is uncertain. V was cut by 5 bases and J by 4 bases, with 9 bases left in between. CDR3 size: 14 residues. CDR1 SSHAT and CDR2 FNYEAQ come from the germline V gene (reference sequence). CDR3 loop: CASSPEPGANVLTF. The CDR3 DNA sequence: TGTGCCAGCAGCCCAGAACCCGGGGCCAACGTCCTGACTTTC. The entire variable domain, with the rest obtained from reference TRBV7-7 and TRBJ2-6, is as follows: GAGVSQSPRYKVTKRGQDVTLRCDPISSHATLYWYQQALGQGPEFLTYFNYEAQPDKSGLPSDRFSAERPEGSISTLTIQRTEQRDSAMYRCASSPEPGANVLTFGAGSRLTVL.

The J gene is TRBJ2-7, the V gene TRBV9, with TRBD1 as a possible D gene (6 bases). Germline-derived CDR1 and CDR2 are SGDLS and YYNGEE. Trimming pared 0 bases from V and 2 bases from J, leaving 12 bases between. The CDR3 runs to 15 residues. CDR3 nucleotide sequence: TGTGCCAGCAGCGTAGGACCCGAGGGGGCCTACGAGCAGTACTTC. Protein sequence: CASSVGPEGAYEQYF.

This clone has more than one count but fewer than ten. V and J are TRBV7-9 and TRBJ2-1; 9 bases line up with TRBD2. CDR1 is SEHNR, CDR2 FQNEAQ, per germline (reference sequence). The CDR3 has 16 amino acids. After removal of 1 base from V and 0 bases from J, the junction contained 1 base not matched to a gene. CDR3 amino acids: CASSLDSGSSYNEQFF. The CDR3 nucleotides are TGTGCCAGCAGCTTAGATAGCGGGAGCTCCTACAATGAGCAGTTCTTC.

This clone turned up a few times. V gene TRBV4-2 combines with J gene TRBJ2-7; D is ambiguous. The CDR3 length is 13 residues. CDR1 and CDR2 from the germline V gene are LGHNA and YNFKEQ. V lost 2 bases and J 4 bases, leaving 9 bases between the germline ends. Written as DNA, the CDR3 is TGTGCCAGCAGCCAATTTACAGAATACGAGCAGTACTTC. Translating gives CASSQFTEYEQYF.

The chain employs TRBV2 and TRBJ1-3; 7 bases map to TRBD1. Germline CDR1 SNHLY, CDR2 FYNNEI. Unmatched junction bases numbered 1, after V lost 6 bases and J lost 2 bases. This CDR3 region has 13 residues. The CDR3: CASSQGAGNTIYF. The CDR3 nucleotides are TGTGCCAGCAGCCAGGGGGCTGGAAACACCATATATTTT.

The DNA of the CDR3 is TGTGCAAGTCGCTTGTCGATCCATCAGCCCCAGCATTTT. It codes for CASRLSIHQPQHF. The chain recombines TRBV12-2 with TRBJ1-5. TRBV12-2 corresponds to a pseudogene. This CDR3 contains 13 residues.

The chain couples TRBV6-5 to TRBJ2-1, with 7 nucleotides matching TRBD2. Germline V gives CDR1 MNHEY, CDR2 SVGAGI. This CDR3 spans 13 amino acids. The junction had 9 bases not matched to a gene; V was cut back by 10 bases and J by 6 bases. The CDR3: CATSGTTSNEQFF. The CDR3 DNA is TGTGCCACCTCCGGGACTACCAGCAATGAGCAGTTCTTC.

Only a few counts were recorded for this clone. This chain links TRBV29-1 with TRBJ2-5; D is perhaps TRBD2 (6 bases). The CDR3 contains 12 residues. Per the germline V gene, CDR1 is SQVTM and CDR2 is ANQGSEA. CDR3 in amino acids: CSAAGHQETQYF. Here the CDR3 DNA reads TGCAGTGCAGCGGGCCACCAAGAGACCCAGTACTTC. The full variable domain, completed using reference TRBV29-1 and TRBJ2-5, is SAVISQKPSRDICQRGTSLTIQCQVDSQVTMMFWYRQQPGQSLTLIATANQGSEATYESGFVIDKFPISRPNLTFSTLTVSNMSPEDSSIYLCSAAGHQETQYFGPGTRLLVL.

This clone appeared a few times. The V call is TRBV2, the J call TRBJ2-5, with 12 bases matching TRBD1. The germline V gene encodes CDR1 SNHLY and CDR2 FYNNEI. This CDR3 has 14 amino acids. Losses at the gene ends were 6 bases for V and 5 bases for J; bases not matched to a gene: 4. CDR3 in DNA: TGTGCCAGCAGGGGGACAGGGGGCGGTGAGACCCAGTACTTC. Translated, it gives CASRGTGGGETQYF.

This clone has just a few counts. The CDR3 loop reads CASSLAGGPEQYF. The CDR3 DNA sequence: TGTGCCAGCAGCTTAGCGGGAGGGCCCGAGCAGTACTTC. The chain joins TRBV7-6 to TRBJ2-7, with TRBD2 matching 7 bases. The CDR3 has 13 amino acids. The V gene end was trimmed by 0 bases and the J gene end by 6 bases; junction bases not matched to a gene: 2. CDR1 is SGHVS, CDR2 FNYEAQ, per germline.

The chain has TRBV5-1 and TRBJ2-2, with no clear D. Between the trimmed V and J ends, which lost 4 bases and 1 base, there was a span of 11 bases. The germline CDR1 and CDR2 sequences are SGHRS and YFSETQ. This CDR3 has 15 amino acids. CDR3 residues: CASSIEGLNTGELFF. Written as DNA, the CDR3 is TGCGCCAGCAGCATAGAAGGGTTGAACACCGGGGAGCTGTTTTTT.

This clone has only a few counts. The chain uses TRBV30 and TRBJ1-1; D is possibly TRBD1 (6 bases). V was shortened by 3 bases and J by 8 bases, with 19 bases between the two germline ends. Germline V lookup: CDR1 GTSNPN, CDR2 SVGIG (reference sequence). The CDR3 covers 14 residues. In nucleotides, the CDR3 is TGTGCCTGGAGGGTCAAGGGGGGTCAGATGGAAGCTTTCTTT. Translating it yields CAWRVKGGQMEAFF.

This clone was seen a handful of times. The CDR3 spells CAISGNQRDEQFF. CDR3 nucleotides: TGTGCCATTAGCGGGAACCAGAGGGATGAGCAGTTCTTC. The chain is built from TRBV10-3 and TRBJ2-1; TRBD2 matches at 8 bases. The CDR3 totals 13 residues. Germline CDR1 is ENHRY and CDR2 is SYGVKD. The V gene end was trimmed by 9 bases and the J gene end by 8 bases; junction bases not matched to a gene: 9.

This clone was detected only a few times. The chain uses TRBV18 and TRBJ2-3, with D unclear. Germline CDR1 KGHSH, CDR2 LQKENI. The CDR3 totals 13 residues. Trimming removed 3 bases at V and 2 bases at J, with 6 bases between. CDR3 protein: CASSPVPTDTQYF. CDR3 sequence (DNA): TGTGCCAGCTCACCCGTCCCCACAGATACGCAGTATTTT.

The rearrangement links TRBV5-4 to TRBJ2-2; the D is unclear. Looked up from germline, CDR1 is SGHNT and CDR2 is YYREEE (reference sequence). Trimming left V 0 bases short and J 0 bases short, with 6 bases between. This CDR3 comprises 15 residues. CDR3 coding DNA: TGTGCCAGCAGCTTGGGGCGGACGAACACCGGGGAGCTGTTTTTT. Translation gives CASSLGRTNTGELFF.

This clone has just a few counts. The chain links TRBV25-1 to TRBJ1-2, with D possibly matching TRBD1 (5 bases). The germline gives CDR1 MGHDK, CDR2 SYGVNS. Trimming left V 5 bases short and J 7 bases short, with 14 bases between. The CDR3 length is 13 residues. This CDR3 is CASSNSGGRGYTF. The CDR3 nucleotides read TGTGCCAGCAGTAATTCGGGGGGACGTGGCTACACCTTC.

CDR3 sequence reads: CSVRTQMNQPQHF. The DNA of the CDR3 is TGCAGCGTCCGGACGCAGATGAATCAGCCCCAGCATTTT. V gene TRBV29-1 combines with J gene TRBJ1-5; D is uncertain. Germline V gene data show CDR1 as SQVTM and CDR2 as ANQGSEA. The CDR3 consists of 13 residues. Trimming took off 6 bases at V and 4 bases at J, with 13 bases between the two ends.

This clone was detected only a few times. The rearrangement joins TRBV15 to TRBJ2-1, with 11 nucleotides matching TRBD2. V was pared by 1 base and J by 8 bases, with 16 bases of the junction left unmatched. Germline V gene data show CDR1 as LNHNV and CDR2 as YYDKDF (reference sequence). The CDR3 covers 19 residues. CDR3 in DNA: TGTGCCACCAGCAGAGTACCCCTAGCGGGAGGATCTGCGGCCCATGAGCAGTTCTTC. Its protein product is CATSRVPLAGGSAAHEQFF.

This chain joins TRBV28 and TRBJ2-7; the D gene is possibly TRBD1 (6 bases). Germline loops: CDR1 MDHEN, CDR2 SYDVKM. The CDR3 covers 14 residues. The ends were cut back, 6 bases at V and 2 bases at J, with 14 bases in the middle. CDR3 residues: CASRGTFDPYEQYF. The CDR3 DNA is TGTGCCAGCAGAGGGACATTTGATCCCTACGAGCAGTACTTC.

A few counts support this clone. The chain employs TRBV9 and TRBJ2-1, with 11 bases fitting TRBD2. CDR1 and CDR2 from the germline V gene are SGDLS and YYNGEE. The CDR3 is 16 residues long. The trim removed 3 bases at V and 15 bases at J, leaving 17 bases unmatched. As DNA, the CDR3 is TGTGCCAGCAGCGGAGCTCCACTAGCGGGAGTAACTATGCGGTTCTTC. Translating gives CASSGAPLAGVTMRFF.

The chain is built from TRBV30 and TRBJ2-2; D is unresolved. Trimming pared 2 bases from V and 3 bases from J, leaving 7 bases between. The CDR3 is made up of 13 amino acids. Germline-derived CDR1 and CDR2 are GTSNPN and SVGIG (reference sequence). The chain's CDR3 is CAWSSGYTGELFF. CDR3 nucleotides: TGTGCCTGGAGTTCCGGATACACCGGGGAGCTGTTTTTT.

About this clone itself: The same CDR3 arises from other DNA sequences in this sample as well. The chain joins TRBV9 to TRBJ2-3; TRBD2 might be the D (6 bases). The CDR3 loop spans 15 amino acids. Germline CDR1 reads SGDLS; CDR2 reads YYNGEE. Trimming cost V 1 base and J 0 bases, with 9 bases left between them. The CDR3 is CASSVLATSTDTQYF. CDR3 nucleotide sequence: TGTGCCAGCAGCGTACTAGCGACTAGCACAGATACGCAGTATTTT.

The gene calls are TRBV7-9 and TRBJ2-7, with D unresolved. V lost 8 bases to trimming and J lost 1 base, with 12 bases between them. This CDR3 contains 13 residues. The germline CDR1 and CDR2 sequences are SEHNR and FQNEAQ (reference sequence). CDR3 region: CASSEQASYEQYF. In DNA form, the CDR3 reads TGTGCCAGCTCCGAGCAGGCTTCCTACGAGCAGTACTTC.

This clone occurred a few times. Here the CDR3 reads CATSTEKYRKTQYF. The CDR3 DNA reads as TGTGCCACCAGCACAGAGAAGTATAGAAAGACCCAGTACTTC. The chain links TRBV15 to TRBJ2-5; no definite D call. CDR1 and CDR2 (germline): LNHNV, YYDKDF (reference sequence). The CDR3 is made up of 14 amino acids. Trimming stripped 4 bases from V and 6 bases from J, with 15 bases between.

This chain connects TRBV9 to TRBJ2-3; 7 positions agree with TRBD1. The germline CDR1 and CDR2 sequences are SGDLS and YYNGEE. J gave up 6 bases and V 3 bases, and 10 bases lay outside the gene matches. This CDR3 is 15 amino acids long. Here the CDR3 reads CASSAIDRVADTQYF. The CDR3 DNA is TGTGCCAGCAGCGCCATCGACAGGGTTGCGGATACGCAGTATTTT. The full variable domain, rest sourced from reference TRBV9 and TRBJ2-3, is DSGVTQTPKHLITATGQRVTLRCSPRSGDLSVYWYQQSLDQGLQFLIQYYNGEERAKGNILERFSAQQFPDLHSELNLSSLELGDSALYFCASSAIDRVADTQYFGPGTRLTVL.

About this clone itself: This same CDR3 is encoded by further DNA sequences in the sample. The chain couples TRBV7-9 to TRBJ2-7, with D uncertain. Trimming removed 5 bases from V and 0 bases from J, with 5 bases in between. This CDR3 comprises 12 residues. Germline V gives CDR1 SEHNR, CDR2 FQNEAQ (reference sequence). The CDR3: CASSPSSYEQYF. For the CDR3, the DNA is TGTGCCAGCAGCCCATCCTCCTACGAGCAGTACTTC.

The V call is TRBV11-2, the J call TRBJ2-3, with 7 bases identical to TRBD2. The CDR3 is made up of 16 amino acids. Germline lookup yields CDR1 SGHAT and CDR2 FQNNGV. The V and J ends lost 5 bases and 2 bases, in that order; junction bases with no gene match: 10. The CDR3 here is CASSPRTRAITDTQYF. The CDR3 DNA reads TGTGCCAGCAGCCCACGGACTAGGGCCATCACAGATACGCAGTATTTT. Based on the CDR3 plus reference TRBV11-2 and TRBJ2-3, the full variable domain is EAGVAQSPRYKIIEKRQSVAFWCNPISGHATLYWYQQILGQGPKLLIQFQNNGVVDDSQLPKDRFSAERLKGVDSTLKIQPAKLEDSAVYLCASSPRTRAITDTQYFGPGTRLTVL.

This clone was counted once. The chain has TRBV19 and TRBJ1-2; 9 bases line up with TRBD1. V dropped 4 bases and J dropped 7; count of bases not matched to a gene: 7. Germline V gives CDR1 LNHDA, CDR2 SQIVND (reference sequence). The CDR3 sequence is 14 residues long. This CDR3 reads CASSTTGGFGGYTF. DNA for the CDR3: TGTGCCAGTAGTACAACAGGGGGCTTCGGTGGCTACACCTTC.